The 17 T cell receptor beta chains below were found in one sample sequenced in a study of T cells in Graves' hyperthyroidism and ophthalmopathy. RNA transcripts yielded amplified TCR beta CDR3 regions. HTBI primers were employed in a first-round RT-PCR of the TCR CDR3. TCRdb re-analysed the multiplex PCR reads in MiXCR, keeping a single row per CDR3 protein. The table lists 300,000 to 450,000 distinct CDR3 sequences, approximately 15% of them singletons, with 25% to 30% in the top ten. Sequenced material: blood. The source is a woman in her late teens or twenties with Graves' hyperthyroidism that later progressed to Graves' ophthalmopathy.

In this sample, this clonotype turned up a few times. The chain has TRBV30 and TRBJ1-4; D is undetermined. This CDR3 has 12 residues. CDR1 and CDR2 (germline): GTSNPN, SVGIG (reference sequence). V dropped 3 bases and J dropped 10 bases, with 12 bases sitting between them. CDR3 residues: CAWRAPQRKLFF. For the CDR3, the DNA is TGTGCCTGGAGGGCGCCCCAAAGAAAACTGTTTTTT.

The V call is TRBV11-2, the J call TRBJ2-5, with TRBD2 matching over 8 bases. The CDR3 covers 14 residues. The germline CDR1 and CDR2 sequences are SGHAT and FQNNGV. Trimming at V came to 2 bases and at J to 3 bases, leaving 2 bases not matched to a gene. This chain's CDR3 is CASSLSGGEETQYF. DNA of the CDR3: TGTGCCAGCAGCTTATCCGGGGGGGAAGAGACCCAGTACTTC.

The V and J genes are TRBV12-3 or TRBV12-4 and TRBJ2-1; 7 bases are shared with TRBD2. V shed 5 bases and J 1 base; nucleotides not matched to a gene: 8. CDR3 length: 16 amino acids. CDR3 coding DNA: TGTGCCAGCAGTCCTCTAGCGGAGCTATCCTACAATGAGCAGTTCTTC. It specifies CASSPLAELSYNEQFF.

A word on this clonotype: A much larger clone sits a single nucleotide away, making a read error possible. This rearrangement joins TRBV27 to TRBJ2-7, with TRBD1 identical over 11 bases. This CDR3 has 15 amino acids. CDR1 is MNHEY and CDR2 is SMNVEV in the germline V gene (reference sequence). Trimming removed 3 bases from V and 7 bases from J; junction bases left unmatched: 8. The CDR3, as DNA: TGTGCCAGCAGTTTGGGGACAGGGGGTGGTAATGAGCAGTACTTC. Translated: CASSLGTGGGNEQYF.

A few counts support this clonotype. The chain links TRBV5-6 to TRBJ2-1; D may be TRBD2 (6 bases). The germline V gene encodes CDR1 SGHDT and CDR2 YYEEEE. The CDR3 covers 14 residues. The V end lost 0 bases, the J end lost 13 bases, and 17 bases lay between the germline ends. The chain's CDR3 is CASSLEGPRGEQFF. DNA of the CDR3: TGTGCCAGCAGCTTGGAGGGCCCGCGGGGTGAACAGTTCTTC.

This clonotype was detected ten times or more. The gene calls are TRBV2 and TRBJ1-1; D unclear. V was pared by 7 bases and J by 1 base, with 7 bases between. Germline CDR1 and CDR2: SNHLY and FYNNEI. CDR3 size: 12 residues. The CDR3 is CASIHSNTEAFF. CDR3 coding DNA: TGTGCCAGCATCCATTCGAACACTGAAGCTTTCTTT.

Concerning this clonotype itself: An end of the junction does not agree with germline; a read error may underlie this. This rearrangement joins TRBV2 to TRBJ2-1; 11 bases match TRBD2. CDR3 length equals 16 residues. Germline V gene sequence: CDR1 SNHLY, CDR2 FYNNEI. Here the CDR3 DNA reads TGTGCCAGCAGTGACGGCGGGACTAGCGGCTACAATGGGCAGTTCTTC. It codes for CASSDGGTSGYNGQFF. The full variable domain, its missing parts supplied by reference TRBV2 and TRBJ2-1, is EPEVTQTPSHQVTQMGQEVILRCVPISNHLYFYWYRQILGQKVEFLVSFYNNEISEKSEIFDDQFSVERPDGSNFTLKIRSTKLEDSAMYFCASSDGGTSGYNGQFFGPGTRLTVL.

This clonotype has at least ten counts. The rearrangement joins TRBV20-1 to TRBJ1-1, with 8 nucleotides matching TRBD1. V trimming: 5 bases; J trimming: 2 bases; junction bases outside the gene matches: 10. CDR1 is DFQATT and CDR2 is SNEGSKA in the germline V gene (reference sequence). The CDR3 extends over 15 amino acids. The CDR3 loop is CSARARTGPNTEAFF. DNA for the CDR3: TGCAGTGCTCGAGCCCGGACAGGGCCAAACACTGAAGCTTTCTTT.

This clonotype appeared many times. The chain recombines TRBV20-1 with TRBJ2-1; 10 bases are a match to TRBD1. This CDR3 is built from 16 residues. Germline V gene data show CDR1 as DFQATT and CDR2 as SNEGSKA (reference sequence). The CDR3 DNA is TGCAGCGTCCGGACAGGGGGGCCGAGCTCCTACAATGAGCAGTTCTTC. Its translation is CSVRTGGPSSYNEQFF.

A remark on this clonotype: A read error may explain this, as a much larger clone is one base away. No conserved phenylalanine or tryptophan ends this CDR3, so it is likely a read error. V gene TRBV11-2 combines with J gene TRBJ1-1; D might be TRBD1 (6 bases). CDR3 length: 15 amino acids. V dropped 5 bases and J dropped 1 base, with 14 bases sitting between them. In germline, CDR1 is SGHAT, CDR2 FQNNGV. In DNA form, the CDR3 reads TGTGCCAGCAGCCCTAAAGGGGGACCGAACACTGAAGCTTTCCTT. The encoded protein is CASSPKGGPNTEAFL.

This chain connects TRBV7-3 to TRBJ2-2, with 7 bases aligning to TRBD2. Losses at the gene ends were 1 base for V and 1 base for J; bases not matched to a gene: 6. The CDR3 extends over 17 amino acids. CDR1 and CDR2 (germline): SGHTA, FQGTGA. The CDR3 coding sequence is TGTGCCAGCAGCTTAAGGCCTAGCGGAGAGAACACCGGGGAGCTGTTTTTT. Amino acids: CASSLRPSGENTGELFF.

This clonotype was observed at least ten times. The rearrangement uses TRBV2 and TRBJ2-7; 9 bases fit TRBD1. This CDR3 region has 16 residues. CDR1 is SNHLY and CDR2 is FYNNEI in the germline V gene. V lost 1 base, J lost 3 bases, and 7 bases stayed unmatched. CDR3 sequence reads: CASSEVRDRAFYEQYF. CDR3 DNA sequence: TGTGCCAGCAGTGAAGTACGGGACAGGGCCTTCTACGAGCAGTACTTC.

In this sample, this clonotype turned up many times. The CDR3 sequence is CSVEDRERSTDTQYF. Written as DNA, the CDR3 is TGCAGCGTTGAAGACCGGGAGCGGAGTACAGATACGCAGTATTTT. The chain joins TRBV29-1 to TRBJ2-3; D possibly corresponds to TRBD2 (6 bases). The V end lost 0 bases, the J end lost 3 bases, and 13 bases lay between the germline ends. CDR1 SQVTM and CDR2 ANQGSEA come from the germline V gene. The CDR3 extends over 15 amino acids.

The chain joins TRBV6-1 to TRBJ1-1; D is undetermined. With 10 bases removed from V and 5 bases from J, the gap between germline ends came to 23 bases. Germline CDR1 reads MNHNS; CDR2 reads SASEGT. This CDR3 has 15 residues. The CDR3 is CATARRPGSGTEAFF. The CDR3, as DNA: TGTGCCACCGCGCGACGCCCTGGGAGCGGGACTGAAGCTTTCTTT.

A few counts support this clonotype. The gene calls are TRBV3-1 and TRBJ1-5; D is unresolved. Trimming took 8 bases from V and 0 from J, leaving 11 bases between them. The CDR3 is 14 residues long. Germline CDR1 is LGHDT and CDR2 is YNNKEL (reference sequence). In DNA form, the CDR3 reads TGTGCCAGCCGCCGGACGGGTAGCAATCAGCCCCAGCATTTT. This encodes CASRRTGSNQPQHF. Full variable domain (remainder filled in from reference TRBV3-1 and TRBJ1-5): DTAVSQTPKYLVTQMGNDKSIKCEQNLGHDTMYWYKQDSKKFLKIMFSYNNKELIINETVPNRFSPKSPDKAHLNLHINSLELGDSAVYFCASRRTGSNQPQHFGDGTRLSIL.

The rearrangement links TRBV25-1 to TRBJ2-5; unclear D gene. With 5 bases removed from V and 2 bases from J, the gap between germline ends came to 18 bases. Germline V gene data show CDR1 as MGHDK and CDR2 as SYGVNS. The CDR3 runs 16 residues. The CDR3 reads CASSLYAGGGQETQYF. The CDR3 DNA reads as TGTGCCAGCAGTCTTTATGCAGGTGGTGGGCAAGAGACCCAGTACTTC. Variable domain in full (rest from reference TRBV25-1 and TRBJ2-5): EADIYQTPRYLVIGTGKKITLECSQTMGHDKMYWYQQDPGMELHLIHYSYGVNSTEKGDLSSESTVSRIRTEHFPLTLESARPSHTSQYLCASSLYAGGGQETQYFGPGTRLLVL.

This clonotype was detected ten times or more. The V gene is TRBV29-1, the J gene TRBJ2-7, with 8 bases aligning to TRBD1. Per the germline V gene, CDR1 is SQVTM and CDR2 is ANQGSEA. Trimming cost V 5 bases and J 2 bases; bases outside gene matches: 8. The CDR3 is 14 amino acids. The CDR3 coding sequence is TGCAGCGTTAATTCCAGGGGGCCACCCTACGAGCAGTACTTC. This sequence encodes CSVNSRGPPYEQYF.